This entry lists 10 T cell receptor beta chains sequenced from one sample in a study of beta chain features in type 1 diabetes. The authors reverse transcribed all of the isolated RNA, so sequencing captured expressed TCRB transcripts. Generated by immunoSEQ multiplex PCR, the TCRdb table keeps only in-frame clones and is missing some. The sample records around 350,000 clones, around 12% being singletons. The specimen sequenced was naive CD4+ T cells from blood. The receptors stem from a man younger than 35 in good health.

This clone showed up just a few times. The rearrangement uses TRBV27 and TRBJ1-1; the match to TRBD1 covers 8 bases. J gave up 0 bases and V 5 bases, and 11 bases lay outside the gene matches. The CDR3 length is 17 residues. Germline assignment: CDR1 MNHEY and CDR2 SMNVEV (reference sequence). CDR3 DNA: TGTGCCAGCAGTCATAAAATGACAGGGGACCTGAACACTGAAGCTTTCTTT. The encoded protein is CASSHKMTGDLNTEAFF.

V is TRBV28 and J is TRBJ1-5; D unresolved. Trimming shortened V by 7 bases and J by 0 bases, and 16 bases separated the two germline ends. There are 16 residues in the CDR3. The germline V gene has CDR1 MDHEN and CDR2 SYDVKM. Here the CDR3 reads CASTLLGEGSNQPQHF. CDR3 DNA sequence: TGTGCCAGCACCCTCCTCGGGGAGGGTAGCAATCAGCCCCAGCATTTT.

This clone was found a few times. The chain combines TRBV4-3 with TRBJ2-1; D might be TRBD2 (6 bases). The CDR3 runs 16 residues. Germline-derived CDR1 and CDR2 are LGHNA and YSLEER. V was shortened by 0 bases and J by 8 bases, with 17 bases between the two germline ends. The chain's CDR3 is CASSQDRVAGSDEQFF. CDR3 DNA sequence: TGCGCCAGCAGCCAAGATCGGGTCGCGGGGTCGGATGAGCAGTTCTTC.

The chain has TRBV5-4 and TRBJ2-3; TRBD2 might be the D (6 bases). The germline V gene has CDR1 SGHNT and CDR2 YYREEE (reference sequence). Trimming stripped 2 bases from V and 0 bases from J, with 7 bases between. The CDR3 contains 14 residues. CDR3 residues: CASSFSGSTDTQYF. The CDR3 DNA reads as TGTGCCAGCAGCTTTAGCGGTAGCACAGATACGCAGTATTTT.

This clone was detected only a few times. V usage is TRBV5-4 and J usage is TRBJ2-1; D ambiguous. V gave up 0 bases and J gave up 3 bases, with 4 bases separating them. Germline-derived CDR1 and CDR2 are SGHNT and YYREEE (reference sequence). This CDR3 is 13 amino acids long. For the CDR3, the DNA is TGTGCCAGCAGCTTGGTCCACTACAATGAGCAGTTCTTC. Translated: CASSLVHYNEQFF.

The chain is built from TRBV7-2 and TRBJ2-3; D is unresolved. Between the trimmed V and J ends, which lost 3 bases and 2 bases, there was a span of 12 bases. The CDR3 is 15 amino acids. Germline V lookup: CDR1 SGHTA, CDR2 FQGNSA. CDR3 nucleotides: TGTGCCAGCAGCTTCAATTTAGCTAACACAGATACGCAGTATTTT. It translates to CASSFNLANTDTQYF.

The gene calls are TRBV4-3 and TRBJ2-7; 11 nucleotides agree with TRBD1. With 1 base clipped from V and 5 bases from J, the junction kept 4 bases outside the gene matches. Germline V gives CDR1 LGHNA, CDR2 YSLEER. This CDR3 has 15 residues. The CDR3 sequence: CASSQGTGGRNEQYF. The CDR3 DNA reads as TGCGCCAGCAGCCAAGGGACAGGGGGCCGTAACGAGCAGTACTTC.

The chain recombines TRBV28 with TRBJ1-1; maybe TRBD1 (5 bases). Looked up from germline, CDR1 is MDHEN and CDR2 is SYDVKM. V was shortened by 3 bases and J by 9 bases, with 17 bases between the two germline ends. The CDR3 runs 14 residues. CDR3 region: CASSFLGEDRKAFF. In DNA form, the CDR3 reads TGTGCCAGCAGTTTCTTAGGGGAAGACCGAAAAGCTTTCTTT.

The table lists this clone with a few counts. This chain links TRBV11-2 with TRBJ2-1, with a possible D match to TRBD1 (5 bases). The V and J ends lost 5 bases and 3 bases respectively, with 8 bases between them. The length of the CDR3 is 13 residues. CDR1 SGHAT and CDR2 FQNNGV come from the germline V gene. CDR3 protein: CASSPGHYNEQFF. As DNA, the CDR3 is TGTGCCAGCAGCCCAGGACACTACAATGAGCAGTTCTTC.

This clone occurred a few times. The J gene is TRBJ2-3, the V gene TRBV9; TRBD2 agrees at 8 bases. V shed 0 bases, J shed 2 bases, and the junction held 8 bases outside the gene matches. Germline V lookup: CDR1 SGDLS, CDR2 YYNGEE. The CDR3 is 17 amino acids. CDR3: CASSVAAGGRSTDTQYF. The CDR3 nucleotides are TGTGCCAGCAGCGTAGCGGCGGGGGGTCGTTCCACAGATACGCAGTATTTT.